Below, 19 T cell receptor beta chains from the same sample are listed, as sequenced in a study of control samples from healthy donors and cancer patients. Clones were read by immunoSEQ multiplex PCR, and TCRdb kept only the in-frame ones, dropping some. This table has approximately 98,000 clones, approximately 84% appearing once. The source material was blood. Receptors were obtained from a man between 18 and 35 years old in good health.

This rearrangement joins TRBV9 to TRBJ1-1; unclear D gene. The germline V and J ends were trimmed by 4 bases and 0 bases, with 7 bases remaining between them. This CDR3 is 13 amino acids long. Per germline, CDR1 SGDLS and CDR2 YYNGEE. The CDR3 nucleotides are TGTGCCAGCAGCTCCCGTATGAACACTGAAGCTTTCTTT. Translating it yields CASSSRMNTEAFF.

The chain uses TRBV12-5 and TRBJ1-3; D may be TRBD1 (5 bases). V was shortened by 6 bases and J by 0 bases, with 15 bases between the two germline ends. This CDR3 region has 16 residues. Germline assignment: CDR1 LGHNT and CDR2 FRNRAP. The CDR3: CASGRDAGGSGNTIYF. CDR3 sequence (DNA): TGTGCTAGTGGCCGGGACGCCGGGGGCTCTGGAAACACCATATATTTT.

This clone was seen a handful of times. The chain carries TRBV4-1 and TRBJ1-3; a weak D match, TRBD1 (5 bases). The CDR3 is 17 amino acids. Germline CDR1 MGHRA, CDR2 YSYEKL. Trimming removed 0 bases at V and 0 bases at J, with 12 bases between. Written as DNA, the CDR3 is TGCGCCAGCAGCCAAGATCCGGGGCCTCGCTCTGGAAACACCATATATTTT. Translating gives CASSQDPGPRSGNTIYF.

The chain couples TRBV5-5 to TRBJ2-5, with 8 bases identical to TRBD2. The germline CDR1 and CDR2 sequences are SGHKS and YYEKEE (reference sequence). J lost 1 base, V lost 2 bases, and 4 bases had no gene match. The CDR3 totals 15 residues. DNA of the CDR3: TGTGCCAGCAGCTTTGGGCTAGCGGGCCAAGAGACCCAGTACTTC. Translating it yields CASSFGLAGQETQYF.

The chain is built from TRBV6-5 and TRBJ1-1, with a possible D match to TRBD1 (6 bases). Trimming took off 7 bases at V and 5 bases at J, with 17 bases between the two ends. This CDR3 spans 14 amino acids. CDR1 MNHEY and CDR2 SVGAGI come from the germline V gene. DNA of the CDR3: TGTGCCAGCACCAAATGGGGGGCCCGAACTGAAGCTTTCTTT. It encodes CASTKWGARTEAFF.

This clone showed up just a few times. The chain has TRBV11-3 and TRBJ2-1; D might be TRBD1 or TRBD2, each matching 5 bases. Germline V gene sequence: CDR1 SGHNT, CDR2 YENEEA. V was trimmed by 6 bases and J by 1 base, leaving 7 bases between them. This CDR3 has 13 amino acids. The CDR3 spells CASSGGSYNEQFF. The CDR3 DNA reads as TGTGCCAGCAGTGGGGGATCCTACAATGAGCAGTTCTTC.

CDR3 DNA sequence: TGTGCCACCAGCACTTCCCGGGGGAGCAATCAGCCCCAGCATTTT. Its translation: CATSTSRGSNQPQHF. This chain connects TRBV15 to TRBJ1-5; maybe TRBD1 (5 bases). This CDR3 has 15 residues. The germline V and J ends were trimmed by 4 bases and 1 base, with 11 bases remaining between them. Germline CDR1 LNHNV, CDR2 YYDKDF (reference sequence).

This clone was seen a single time. The chain links TRBV4-3 to TRBJ2-6; D possibly corresponds to TRBD2 (6 bases). The V end was cut by 0 bases, the J end by 0 bases, with 9 bases between. The CDR3 is made up of 17 amino acids. Germline V lookup: CDR1 LGHNA, CDR2 YSLEER. The CDR3 reads CASSQDGGNSGANVLTF. The CDR3 DNA sequence: TGCGCCAGCAGCCAAGATGGAGGGAACTCTGGGGCCAACGTCCTGACTTTC.

CDR3 protein: CASSSTRGRIGYGYTF. The CDR3 DNA follows: TGTGCCAGCAGCTCGACCCGGGGGCGAATAGGGTATGGCTACACCTTC. The V call is TRBV5-6, the J call TRBJ1-2; the D gene is possibly TRBD1 (6 bases). Trimming shortened V by 3 bases and J by 5 bases, and 20 bases separated the two germline ends. From germline, CDR1 is SGHDT and CDR2 YYEEEE. This CDR3 has 16 amino acids.

The chain joins TRBV5-1 to TRBJ2-5, with TRBD2 matching over 8 bases. Looked up from germline, CDR1 is SGHRS and CDR2 is YFSETQ. The length of the CDR3 is 17 residues. V shed 6 bases and J 2 bases; nucleotides not matched to a gene: 15. The CDR3 here is CASTPGGAGAYQETQYF. The CDR3 bases are TGCGCCAGCACCCCGGGGGGGGCGGGGGCCTATCAAGAGACCCAGTACTTC. Supplemented by reference TRBV5-1 and TRBJ2-5, the full variable domain reads KAGVTQTPRYLIKTRGQQVTLSCSPISGHRSVSWYQQTPGQGLQFLFEYFSETQRNKGNFPGRFSGRQFSNSRSEMNVSTLELGDSALYLCASTPGGAGAYQETQYFGPGTRLLVL.

This clone was detected only once. J is TRBJ1-2 and V is TRBV28, with D maybe TRBD1 (6 bases). The CDR3 length is 14 residues. The V and J ends lost 6 bases and 4 bases respectively, with 15 bases between them. Germline loops: CDR1 MDHEN, CDR2 SYDVKM. The CDR3 sequence: CASRPHRVGYGYTF. As DNA, the CDR3 is TGTGCCAGCAGACCCCACAGGGTAGGCTATGGCTACACCTTC.

The V gene is TRBV2, the J gene TRBJ2-5; D call uncertain. The CDR3 loop spans 15 amino acids. Germline V gives CDR1 SNHLY, CDR2 FYNNEI. V lost 9 bases and J 2 bases, leaving 19 bases between the germline ends. The CDR3 sequence is CASRGSGPSQETQYF. CDR3 bases: TGTGCCAGTAGAGGTTCGGGCCCCTCGCAAGAGACCCAGTACTTC.

This clone turned up a few times. This chain connects TRBV5-1 to TRBJ1-4, with D unresolved. The V and J ends lost 1 base and 0 bases respectively, with 7 bases between them. Germline V gene data show CDR1 as SGHRS and CDR2 as YFSETQ. The CDR3 consists of 15 residues. The DNA of the CDR3 is TGCGCCAGCAGCTTGACCGGAGCAACTAATGAAAAACTGTTTTTT. Protein: CASSLTGATNEKLFF.

The chain has TRBV6-6 and TRBJ2-5; D gene uncertain. In germline, CDR1 is MNHNY, CDR2 SVGAGI (reference sequence). The length of the CDR3 is 13 residues. Between the trimmed V and J ends, which lost 2 bases and 5 bases, there was a span of 9 bases. CDR3 nucleotide sequence: TGTGCCAGCAGTTACGTCCCGGCGGAGACCCAGTACTTC. Amino acid sequence: CASSYVPAETQYF.

The chain recombines TRBV24-1 with TRBJ2-1; D might be TRBD1 (5 bases). V was cut by 4 bases and J by 6 bases, with 21 bases left in between. Germline CDR1 and CDR2: KGHDR and SFDVKD. This CDR3 is 17 amino acids long. The CDR3 coding sequence is TGTGCCACCAGTGAGGGTACCAGGGCGAGAATTACCAATGAGCAGTTCTTC. Encoded protein: CATSEGTRARITNEQFF.

This clone has a handful of counts. The V and J genes are TRBV7-8 and TRBJ2-1; a possible D gene is TRBD1 (5 bases). From germline, CDR1 is SGHVS and CDR2 FQNEAQ. V was clipped by 1 base and J by 15 bases, with 10 bases between them. The CDR3 covers 11 residues. The CDR3 is CASSLGPGPFF. CDR3 nucleotides: TGTGCCAGCAGCTTAGGGCCAGGGCCGTTCTTC. The full variable domain, completed using reference TRBV7-8 and TRBJ2-1, is GAGVSQSPRYKVAKRGQDVALRCDPISGHVSLFWYQQALGQGPEFLTYFQNEAQLDKSGLPSDRFFAERPEGSVSTLKIQRTQQEDSAVYLCASSLGPGPFFGPGTRLTVL.

The rearrangement joins TRBV21-1 to TRBJ2-2; the table's D call, TRBD2, was not checked against the DNA. TRBV21-1 is recorded as a pseudogene. The CDR3 extends over 10 amino acids. Here the CDR3 reads CASSRGELFF. Here the CDR3 DNA reads TGTGCCAGCAGCCGCGGGGAGCTGTTTTTT.

J is TRBJ2-5 and V is TRBV5-6; TRBD2 matches at 7 bases. CDR3 size: 14 residues. Trimming removed 0 bases from V and 3 bases from J; junction bases left unmatched: 2. The germline gives CDR1 SGHDT, CDR2 YYEEEE. Written as DNA, the CDR3 is TGTGCCAGCAGCTTGGGCCGGGGGGAAGAGACCCAGTACTTC. This gives the protein CASSLGRGEETQYF. The variable domain in full, with the rest retrieved from reference TRBV5-6 and TRBJ2-5, is DAGVTQSPTHLIKTRGQQVTLRCSPKSGHDTVSWYQQALGQGPQFIFQYYEEEERQRGNFPDRFSGHQFPNYSSELNVNALLLGDSALYLCASSLGRGEETQYFGPGTRLLVL.

The chain employs TRBV7-6 and TRBJ2-5; 8 bases map to TRBD2. The CDR3 has 15 residues. Trimming cost V 3 bases and J 1 base; bases outside gene matches: 4. Germline CDR1 SGHVS, CDR2 FNYEAQ. The CDR3 here is CASSFGGGPQETQYF. The CDR3 nucleotides read TGTGCCAGCAGCTTCGGCGGGGGGCCCCAAGAGACCCAGTACTTC. The variable domain in full, with the rest retrieved from reference TRBV7-6 and TRBJ2-5, is GAGVSQSPRYKVTKRGQDVALRCDPISGHVSLYWYRQALGQGPEFLTYFNYEAQQDKSGLPNDRFSAERPEGSISTLTIQRTEQRDSAMYRCASSFGGGPQETQYFGPGTRLLVL.